The clone carrying this TCR beta chain was picked up a small number of times. The antigen remains unidentified. The data are from a study of T cell responses to AZD1222 COVID-19 vaccine. Libraries were prepared by immunoSEQ multiplex PCR; TCRdb keeps only in-frame clonotypes and omits some of them. This sample has about 100,000 clones, with approximately 86% found just once. V lost 3 bases to trimming and J lost 5 bases, with 7 bases between them. The CDR3 extends over 12 amino acids. The study, taken as a whole, reports: Repertoires were obtained solely post-peak T cell response. Reportedly, close to half of spike-specific TCRs are directed against unmutated variant regions. CD4 TCRs linked to vaccination spanned spike, dominating at 160-218 and 743-854.

The source material was peripheral blood, sampled on day 0 of AZD1222 vaccination. This receptor was taken from an adult in good health. The rearrangement links TRBV12-3 or TRBV12-4 to TRBJ1-1; D remains unclear. Here the CDR3 DNA reads TGTGCCAGCAGTTTTAGGAAGACTGAAGCTTTCTTT. It specifies CASSFRKTEAFF.